This T cell receptor (beta chain) was identified in a study of cytomegalovirus exposure and HLA in healthy donors. With regard to this clone: Distinct nucleotide sequences in the sample also encode this CDR3.

CDR1 SGHVS and CDR2 FNYEAQ come from the germline V gene. The CDR3 is made up of 13 amino acids. Trimming removed 1 base at V and 1 base at J, with 4 bases between. The PCR used 60 Vbeta and 13 Jbeta primers. Sequencing was performed with immunoSEQ multiplex PCR; in TCRdb, only in-frame clones are kept and a portion is missing. The sample holds a few hundred thousand clones, roughly four fifths seen once. The source of this sequence is a woman aged 50 to 60 in good health and CMV-seropositive. Sequenced: PBMCs. This chain connects TRBV7-6 to TRBJ2-5; D unresolved. Written as DNA, the CDR3 is TGTGCCAGCAGCTTAGGTCGCCAAGAGACCCAGTACTTC. It translates to CASSLGRQETQYF. The entire variable domain, with the rest obtained from reference TRBV7-6 and TRBJ2-5, is as follows: GAGVSQSPRYKVTKRGQDVALRCDPISGHVSLYWYRQALGQGPEFLTYFNYEAQQDKSGLPNDRFSAERPEGSISTLTIQRTEQRDSAMYRCASSLGRQETQYFGPGTRLLVL.